This paragraph covers one T cell receptor (beta chain) sequence. Its antigen is unidentified. This CDR3 is built from 14 residues. CDR1 is SGHNT, CDR2 YYREEE, per germline (reference sequence). V lost 3 bases, J lost 1 base, and 1 base stayed unmatched. The source of the sample is a study of OX40 agonist ivuxolimab in advanced cancers. Across the study: With a range of roughly 23 to 79, age averaged roughly 61 years, and 65% to 90% were male. Allowance was made for prior anti-PD-1, anti-PD-L1 or anti-CTLA-4 therapy, and roughly 40% had some.

Profiling relied on immunoSEQ multiplex PCR, and the TCRdb table lists in-frame clones only, not all of them. The sample holds about 68,000 clones, roughly 90% seen once. General study points: Expanded clones tended on average to be more numerous among CD8+ T cells than CD4+.

This receptor was identified in an adult with an advanced solid tumor such as melanoma, head and neck, liver or kidney cancer. Sample: CD4+ or CD8+ T cells sorted from blood, taken in a trial of the OX40 agonist ivuxolimab. The chain couples TRBV5-4 to TRBJ2-5; 9 bases map to TRBD2. CDR3 loop: CASSSSGVQETQYF. The CDR3 DNA reads as TGTGCCAGCAGCTCTAGCGGGGTCCAAGAGACCCAGTACTTC.